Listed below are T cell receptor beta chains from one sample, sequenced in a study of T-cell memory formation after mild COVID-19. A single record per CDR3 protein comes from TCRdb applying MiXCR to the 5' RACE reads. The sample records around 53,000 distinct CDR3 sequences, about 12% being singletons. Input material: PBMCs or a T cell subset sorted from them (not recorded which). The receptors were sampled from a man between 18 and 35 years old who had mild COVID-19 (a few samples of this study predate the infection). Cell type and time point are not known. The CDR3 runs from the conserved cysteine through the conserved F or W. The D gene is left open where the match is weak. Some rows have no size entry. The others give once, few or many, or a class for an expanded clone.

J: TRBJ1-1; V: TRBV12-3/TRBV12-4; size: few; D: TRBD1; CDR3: CASSRQGLNTEAFF; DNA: TGTGCCAGCAGTCGACAGGGCTTGAACACTGAAGCTTTCTTT
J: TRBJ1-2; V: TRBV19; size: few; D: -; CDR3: CASLGQTGKSGYTF; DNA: TGTGCCAGTCTGGGCCAAACAGGGAAGTCTGGCTACACCTTC
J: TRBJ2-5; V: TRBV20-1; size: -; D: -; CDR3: CSARWGRRSYQENQYF; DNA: TGCAGTGCTAGATGGGGTCGACGATCGTACCAAGAGAACCAGTACTTC
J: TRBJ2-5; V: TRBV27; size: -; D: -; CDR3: CASSLGWGIQETQYF; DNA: TGTGCCAGCAGTTTAGGGTGGGGTATTCAAGAGACCCAGTACTTC
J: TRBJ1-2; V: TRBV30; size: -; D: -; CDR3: CASQEFYGYTF; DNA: TGTGCCTCACAGGAGTTCTATGGCTACACCTTC
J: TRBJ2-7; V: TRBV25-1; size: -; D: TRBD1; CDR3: CASSTSRQGSYEQYF; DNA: TGTGCCAGCAGCACTAGCAGACAGGGGTCCTACGAGCAGTACTTC
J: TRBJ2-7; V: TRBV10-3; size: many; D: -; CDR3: CAISESAKRTGAEQYF; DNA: TGTGCCATCAGTGAGTCTGCGAAACGTACTGGTGCCGAGCAGTACTTC
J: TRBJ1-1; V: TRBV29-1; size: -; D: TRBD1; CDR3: CSVGTGRGTEAFF; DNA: TGCAGCGTAGGGACAGGGCGGGGCACTGAAGCTTTCTTT
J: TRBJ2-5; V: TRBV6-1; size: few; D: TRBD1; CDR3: CASSVGQGLKETQYF; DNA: TGTGCCAGCAGTGTTGGACAGGGCCTAAAAGAGACCCAGTACTTC
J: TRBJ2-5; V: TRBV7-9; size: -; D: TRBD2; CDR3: CASSSSGQETQYF; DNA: TGTGCCAGCAGCTCTAGCGGGCAAGAGACCCAGTACTTC
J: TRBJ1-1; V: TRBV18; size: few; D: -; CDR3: CASSPDTEMNTEAFF; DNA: TGTGCCAGCTCACCGGATACAGAGATGAACACTGAAGCTTTCTTT
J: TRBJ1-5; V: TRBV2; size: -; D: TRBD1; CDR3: CASSGQGAIQPQHF; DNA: TGTGCCAGCAGTGGACAGGGGGCGATTCAGCCCCAGCATTTT
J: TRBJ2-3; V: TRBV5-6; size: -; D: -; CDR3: CASAAGYRDPDTQYF; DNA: TGTGCCAGCGCAGCGGGTTACAGGGACCCAGATACGCAGTATTTT
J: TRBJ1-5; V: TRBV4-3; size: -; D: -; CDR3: CASSQVIGGDSNQPQHF; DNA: TGCGCCAGCAGCCAAGTGATTGGGGGCGATAGCAATCAGCCCCAGCATTTT
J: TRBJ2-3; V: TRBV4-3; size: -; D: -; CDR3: CASSQEELATDTQYF; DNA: TGCGCCAGCAGCCAAGAGGAACTAGCAACAGATACGCAGTATTTT
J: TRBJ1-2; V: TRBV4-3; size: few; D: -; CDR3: CASSQGSGTYGYTF; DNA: TGCGCCAGCAGCCAAGGGTCCGGGACCTATGGCTACACCTTC
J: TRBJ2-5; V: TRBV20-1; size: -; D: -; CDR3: CSASSSRQETQYF; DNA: TGCAGTGCTAGTTCTAGCAGGCAAGAGACCCAGTACTTC
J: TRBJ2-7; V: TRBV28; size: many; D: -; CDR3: CASSLTERYEQYF; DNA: TGTGCCAGCAGTTTGACAGAGCGCTACGAGCAGTACTTC
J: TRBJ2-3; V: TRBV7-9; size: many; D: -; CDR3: CASSPGLSTDTQYF; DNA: TGTGCCAGCAGCCCGGGCCTGAGCACAGATACGCAGTATTTT
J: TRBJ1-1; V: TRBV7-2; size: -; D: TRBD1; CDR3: CASSLGSDREGDF; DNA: TGTGCCAGCAGCTTAGGGTCGGACAGGGAGGGGGACTTT
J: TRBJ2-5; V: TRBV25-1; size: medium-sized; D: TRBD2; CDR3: CASSETSGVRETQYF; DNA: TGTGCCAGCAGTGAGACTAGCGGGGTTCGAGAGACCCAGTACTTC
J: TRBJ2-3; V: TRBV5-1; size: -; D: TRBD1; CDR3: CASSLERTGRADTQYF; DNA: TGCGCCAGCAGCTTGGAGAGGACAGGCCGAGCAGATACGCAGTATTTT
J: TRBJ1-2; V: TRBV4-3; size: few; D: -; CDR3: CASSHLQEGYGYTF; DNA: TGCGCCAGCAGCCATTTACAGGAGGGCTATGGCTACACCTTC
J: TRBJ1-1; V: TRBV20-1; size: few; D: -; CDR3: CSATGLTEAFF; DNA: TGCAGTGCCACCGGGCTAACTGAAGCTTTCTTT
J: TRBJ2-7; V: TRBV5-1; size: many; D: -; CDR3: CASSPQPQGMGGEQYF; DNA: TGCGCCAGCAGCCCCCAGCCCCAGGGGATGGGAGGCGAGCAGTACTTC